This is a list of T cell receptor beta chains from one sample in a study of control samples from healthy donors and cancer patients. The protocol was immunoSEQ multiplex PCR, while the TCRdb copy is restricted to in-frame clones and leaves out a portion. The sample consists of about 190,000 clones, approximately 91% of them appearing once. Sequenced sample: blood. The receptors were gathered from a man in his thirties or forties in good health. The CDR3 runs from the conserved cysteine through the conserved F or W. Each record gives: clone size, V gene, D gene, J gene, CDR3 protein, CDR3 DNA. The D gene is left open where the match is weak. Clone size is not always given. Where it is, it says once, few, many or a class for expanded clones.

>once|TRBV2|TRBD1|TRBJ1-6
CASNLDRGNSPLHF
TGTGCCAGCAATCTAGACAGGGGTAATTCACCCCTCCACTTT
>.|TRBV12-3/TRBV12-4|TRBD1|TRBJ1-5
CASRGTGNQPQHF
TGTGCCAGCAGGGGGACAGGCAATCAGCCCCAGCATTTT
>.|TRBV2|.|TRBJ1-6
CASSRQGGRNSPLHF
TGTGCCAGCAGTCGTCAGGGCGGACGGAATTCACCCCTCCACTTT
>.|TRBV30|.|TRBJ1-2
CAWSEKATGSRGYTF
TGTGCCTGGAGTGAAAAGGCAACAGGGTCCCGAGGCTACACCTTC
>.|TRBV24-1|TRBD1|TRBJ1-5
CATSEQGAIQPQHF
TGTGCCACCAGTGAGCAGGGGGCAATTCAGCCCCAGCATTTT
>.|TRBV7-9|.|TRBJ2-3
CASSTSVDTQYF
TGTGCCAGCAGCACATCCGTGGATACGCAGTATTTT
>.|TRBV7-9|.|TRBJ1-1
CASSPGTSMNTEAFF
TGTGCCAGCAGCCCGGGGACATCAATGAACACTGAAGCTTTCTTT
>.|TRBV5-1|.|TRBJ1-1
CASSRQEGTEAFF
TGCGCCAGCAGCCGTCAGGAGGGCACTGAAGCTTTCTTT
>.|TRBV12-3/TRBV12-4|.|TRBJ1-6
CASSLGLSPLHF
TGTGCCAGCAGTTTAGGACTTTCACCCCTCCACTTT
>.|TRBV12-5|TRBD2|TRBJ2-1
CASGLGGGAYNEQFF
TGTGCTAGTGGTTTGGGGGGAGGGGCCTACAATGAGCAGTTCTTC
>.|TRBV5-1|TRBD1|TRBJ2-7
CASSLDQGVYEQYF
TGCGCCAGCAGCTTGGACCAGGGGGTGTACGAGCAGTACTTC
>once|TRBV30|TRBD1|TRBJ1-1
CAWSHGTGNTEAFF
TGTGCCTGGAGTCACGGGACAGGGAACACTGAAGCTTTCTTT
>.|TRBV10-2|.|TRBJ1-1
CASGAPTAFF
TGCGCCAGCGGGGCTCCGACGGCTTTCTTT
>.|TRBV12-5|.|TRBJ2-4
CASGLSQGLAKNIQYF
TGTGCTAGTGGTTTGTCGCAGGGACTAGCCAAAAACATTCAGTACTTC
>.|TRBV6-6|.|TRBJ1-3
CASSLIRQSYSGNTIYF
TGTGCCAGCAGTCTTATACGGCAGAGCTACTCTGGAAACACCATATATTTT
>once|TRBV9|.|TRBJ2-7
CASSPLGGDEQYF
TGTGCCAGCAGCCCCCTAGGCGGAGACGAGCAGTACTTC
>.|TRBV24-1|TRBD1|TRBJ2-2
CATSDYGTGSTGELFF
TGTGCCACCAGTGATTACGGGACAGGTTCAACCGGGGAGCTGTTTTTT
>.|TRBV10-1|.|TRBJ2-7
CASSGPQGQSYEQYF
TGCGCCAGCAGTGGCCCGCAGGGACAATCTTACGAGCAGTACTTC
>.|TRBV5-1|TRBD1|TRBJ2-3
CASEQGGSDTQYF
TGCGCCAGTGAACAGGGGGGTTCAGATACGCAGTATTTT
>.|TRBV10-3|.|TRBJ1-1
CASRGDTEAFF
TGTGCCAGTCGGGGAGACACTGAAGCTTTCTTT
>.|TRBV18|.|TRBJ1-2
CASSGRQGNYGYTF
TGTGCCAGCTCCGGAAGGCAGGGTAACTATGGCTACACCTTC
>.|TRBV18|TRBD1|TRBJ2-2
CASSLGQAGELFF
TGTGCCAGCTCGCTCGGACAGGCCGGGGAGCTGTTTTTT
>.|TRBV4-1|TRBD1|TRBJ1-2
CASSQRGGTDERKYGYTF
TGCGCCAGCAGCCAAAGGGGGGGGACAGACGAAAGAAAATATGGCTACACCTTC
>.|TRBV18|.|TRBJ1-1
CASSPQAAKNTEAFF
TGTGCCAGCTCTCCCCAGGCGGCTAAGAACACTGAAGCTTTCTTT
>.|TRBV13|TRBD1|TRBJ1-2
CASSSRDRIAYGYTF
TGTGCCAGCAGCTCCCGGGACAGAATTGCCTATGGCTACACCTTC
>.|TRBV11-2|.|TRBJ2-1
CASSPGLDRHNEQFF
TGTGCCAGCAGCCCAGGTCTCGACAGACACAATGAGCAGTTCTTC
>.|TRBV27|.|TRBJ1-6
CASSTWTNAGPLHF
TGTGCCAGCAGTACGTGGACCAATGCGGGACCCCTCCACTTT
>.|TRBV2|.|TRBJ1-2
CASSEGRGVGGYTF
TGTGCCAGCAGTGAAGGGAGGGGGGTCGGCGGCTACACCTTC
>.|TRBV4-1|.|TRBJ1-3
CASSLGGQTGNTIYF
TGCGCCAGCAGCCTCGGGGGCCAAACTGGAAACACCATATATTTT
>.|TRBV5-1|.|TRBJ2-3
CASSLGFVTDTQYF
TGCGCCAGCAGCCTCGGTTTCGTTACAGATACGCAGTATTTT
>.|TRBV5-1|TRBD1|TRBJ1-1
CASSSLQGTNTEAFF
TGCGCCAGCAGCTCCTTACAGGGGACTAACACTGAAGCTTTCTTT
>once|TRBV7-6|.|TRBJ2-1
CASSLQAAGQLNEQFF
TGTGCCAGCAGCTTACAGGCGGCGGGACAGCTCAATGAGCAGTTCTTC
>.|TRBV5-6|TRBD1|TRBJ1-5
CASSFGQGAGQPQHF
TGTGCCAGCAGCTTTGGGCAGGGGGCTGGTCAGCCCCAGCATTTT
>.|TRBV3-1/TRBV3-2|TRBD2|TRBJ2-2
CASSQVKVAGHHTGELFF
TGTGCCAGCAGCCAAGTGAAGGTAGCGGGCCACCACACCGGGGAGCTGTTTTTT
>.|TRBV6-5|.|TRBJ2-7
CASSPLLSSYEQYF
TGTGCCAGCAGTCCACTCCTATCAAGCTACGAGCAGTACTTC
>.|TRBV27|TRBD1|TRBJ2-7
CASSFGTGEYEQYF
TGTGCCAGCAGTTTTGGGACAGGGGAGTACGAGCAGTACTTC
>once|TRBV12-3/TRBV12-4|TRBD2|TRBJ2-3
CASRRGGTDTQYF
TGTGCCAGCAGGCGGGGGGGCACAGATACGCAGTATTTT
>.|TRBV10-2|.|TRBJ2-7
CASSEGGGGTYEQYF
TGCGCCAGCAGTGAAGGGGGCGGGGGGACTTACGAGCAGTACTTC
>.|TRBV10-3|.|TRBJ2-1
CAISAGNNEQFF
TGTGCCATCAGTGCAGGCAACAATGAGCAGTTCTTC
>.|TRBV6-5|TRBD1|TRBJ2-7
CASSYSGQSSYEQYF
TGTGCCAGCAGTTATTCGGGACAGAGCTCCTACGAGCAGTACTTC
>.|TRBV5-1|.|TRBJ1-4
CASSSGQDNEKLFF
TGCGCCAGCAGCTCGGGACAAGATAATGAAAAACTGTTTTTT
>few|TRBV30|TRBD1|TRBJ1-1
CAWSAGTGGGTEAFF
TGTGCCTGGAGCGCCGGGACAGGGGGTGGAACTGAAGCTTTCTTT
>.|TRBV4-1|.|TRBJ2-3
CASSPGTVTQYF
TGCGCCAGCAGCCCCGGGACGGTTACGCAGTATTTT
>.|TRBV13|.|TRBJ1-3
CASSRGGSSGNTIYF
TGTGCCAGCAGCCGGGGCGGAAGCTCTGGAAACACCATATATTTT
>.|TRBV10-3|.|TRBJ1-1
CAIQGNTEREAFF
TGTGCCATACAGGGAAACACTGAACGAGAAGCTTTCTTT
>.|TRBV2|TRBD1|TRBJ2-7
CASSGQGAWEQYF
TGTGCCAGCAGCGGACAGGGGGCGTGGGAGCAGTACTTC
>.|TRBV4-1|TRBD2|TRBJ2-1
CASSQLKIAGNYNEQFF
TGCGCCAGCAGCCAACTTAAAATAGCGGGGAACTACAATGAGCAGTTCTTC